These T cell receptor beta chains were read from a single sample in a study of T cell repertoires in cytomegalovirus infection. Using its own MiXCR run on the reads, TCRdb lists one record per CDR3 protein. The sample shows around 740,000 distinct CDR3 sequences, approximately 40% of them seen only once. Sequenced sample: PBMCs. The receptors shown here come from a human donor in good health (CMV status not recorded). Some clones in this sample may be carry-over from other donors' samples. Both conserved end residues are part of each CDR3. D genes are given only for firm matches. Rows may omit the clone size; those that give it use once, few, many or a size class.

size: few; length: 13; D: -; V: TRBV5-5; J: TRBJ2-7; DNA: TGTGCCAGCAGCTCCGGGCCAACCTACGAGCAGTACTTC; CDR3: CASSSGPTYEQYF
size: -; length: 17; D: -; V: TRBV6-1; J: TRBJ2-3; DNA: TGTGCCAGCATCATGATACCGGGACTACTAGCAGGGGCTACGCAGTATTTT; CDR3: CASIMIPGLLAGATQYF
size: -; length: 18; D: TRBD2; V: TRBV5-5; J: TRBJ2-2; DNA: TGTGCCAGCAGCCGCGGACTAGCGGGAGTAGGGGGCACCGGGGAGCTGTTTTTT; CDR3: CASSRGLAGVGGTGELFF
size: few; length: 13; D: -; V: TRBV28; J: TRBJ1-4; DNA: TGTGCCAGCAGTTTCGGACTGAATGAAAAACTGTTTTTT; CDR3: CASSFGLNEKLFF
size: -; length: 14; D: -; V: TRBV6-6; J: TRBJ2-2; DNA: TGTGCCCGCAGGGATACAGGGTACACCGGGGAGCTGTTTTTT; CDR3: CARRDTGYTGELFF
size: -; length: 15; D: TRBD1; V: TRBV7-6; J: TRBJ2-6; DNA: TGTGCCACCTCCAAGGGGGCCTCTGGGGCCAACGTCCTGACTTTC; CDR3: CATSKGASGANVLTF
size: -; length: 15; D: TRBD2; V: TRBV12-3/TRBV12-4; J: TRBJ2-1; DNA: TGTGCCAGCAGTCAAAGCGGGAGAAGGGGCAATGAGCAGTTCTTC; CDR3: CASSQSGRRGNEQFF
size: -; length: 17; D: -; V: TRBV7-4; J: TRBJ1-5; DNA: TGTGCCAGCAGCGCAGGGACAACGCCATTTAGCAATCAGCCCCAGCATTTT; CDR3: CASSAGTTPFSNQPQHF
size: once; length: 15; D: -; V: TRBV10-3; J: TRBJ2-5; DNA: TGTGCCATCAGTGAGTCGACGGCGGGTCAAGAGACCCAGTACTTC; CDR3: CAISESTAGQETQYF
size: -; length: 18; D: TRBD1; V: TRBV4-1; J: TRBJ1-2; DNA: TGCGCCAGCAGCCAAGCTCTCTCCGGGACAGGGAACAACTATGGCTACACCTTC; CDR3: CASSQALSGTGNNYGYTF
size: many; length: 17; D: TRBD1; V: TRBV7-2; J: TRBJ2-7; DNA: TGTGCCAGCAGCTTAGAAGAGGGACAGGCCTACTCCTACGAGCAGTACTTC; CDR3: CASSLEEGQAYSYEQYF
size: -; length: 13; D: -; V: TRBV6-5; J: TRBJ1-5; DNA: TGTTCCCGCAGCCGTCTTAGCCATCAGCCCCAGCATTTT; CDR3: CSRSRLSHQPQHF
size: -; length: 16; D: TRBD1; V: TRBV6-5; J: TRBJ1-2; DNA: TGTGCCAGCAGTTCAGACAGGGGCCGTTTTAACTATGGCTACACCTTC; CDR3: CASSSDRGRFNYGYTF
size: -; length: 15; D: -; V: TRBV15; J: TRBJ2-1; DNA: TGTGCCACCAGCAGAGGTCCGGACAGTTACAATGAGCAGTTCTTC; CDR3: CATSRGPDSYNEQFF
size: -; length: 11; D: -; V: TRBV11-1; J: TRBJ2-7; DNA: TGTGCCAGCAGCTTAAGTGAGGAGCAGTACTTC; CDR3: CASSLSEEQYF
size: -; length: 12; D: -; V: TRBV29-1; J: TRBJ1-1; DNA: TGCAGCGTCGGGAAGACCAACACTGAAGCTTTCTTT; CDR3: CSVGKTNTEAFF
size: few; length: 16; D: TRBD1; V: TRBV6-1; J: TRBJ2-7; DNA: TGTGCCAGCAGTCGTCTCCCGGGACAGGGGGCCTCCGAGCAGTACTTC; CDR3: CASSRLPGQGASEQYF
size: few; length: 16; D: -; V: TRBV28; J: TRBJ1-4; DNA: TGTGCCAGCAGTTTCTCACCGGGGGAGCCTAATGAAAAACTGTTTTTT; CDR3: CASSFSPGEPNEKLFF
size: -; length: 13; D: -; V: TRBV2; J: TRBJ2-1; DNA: TGTGCCAGCAGTGACCAGTGGGCGCCTGAGCAGTTCTTC; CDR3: CASSDQWAPEQFF
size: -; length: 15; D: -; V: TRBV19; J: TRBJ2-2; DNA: TGTGCCAGTAGTATAAGGCGGGCGAACACCGGGGAGCTGTTTTTT; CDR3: CASSIRRANTGELFF
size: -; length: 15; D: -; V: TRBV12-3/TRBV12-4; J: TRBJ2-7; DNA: TGTGCCAGCAGCGGCAGGGTTGGGAGCTCCTACGAGCAGTACTTC; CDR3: CASSGRVGSSYEQYF
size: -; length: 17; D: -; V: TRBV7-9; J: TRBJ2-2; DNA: TGTGCCAGCAGCCCTCCTTATACTCCGCGAAACACCGGGGAGCTGTTTTTT; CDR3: CASSPPYTPRNTGELFF
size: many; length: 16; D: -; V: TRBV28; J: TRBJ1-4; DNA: TGTGCCAGCAGTTCATCCGACCTGCGGGCTAATGAAAAACTGTTTTTT; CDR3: CASSSSDLRANEKLFF
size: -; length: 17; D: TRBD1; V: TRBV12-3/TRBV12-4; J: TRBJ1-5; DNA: TGTGCCAGCAGTTCCGGGACAGGGGACTATAGCAATCAGCCCCAGCATTTT; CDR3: CASSSGTGDYSNQPQHF
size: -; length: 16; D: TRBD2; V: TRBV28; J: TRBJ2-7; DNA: TGTGCCAGCGCAACGGGGGAGGGTCCCAGCTCCTACGAGCAGTACTTC; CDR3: CASATGEGPSSYEQYF
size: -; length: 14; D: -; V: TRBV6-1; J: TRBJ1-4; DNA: TGTGCCAGCGGAGTCCAGAGCGTTGGTGAAAAACTGTTTTTT; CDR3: CASGVQSVGEKLFF
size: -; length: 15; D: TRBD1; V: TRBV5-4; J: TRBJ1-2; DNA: TGTGCCAGCCTACGCCGGGACAGGGCTGATAGTGGCTACACCTTC; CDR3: CASLRRDRADSGYTF
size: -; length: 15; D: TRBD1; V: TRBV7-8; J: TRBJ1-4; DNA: TGTGCCAGAAGCTTGGGTGTGTCGGGACAGGAAAAACTGTTTTTT; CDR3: CARSLGVSGQEKLFF
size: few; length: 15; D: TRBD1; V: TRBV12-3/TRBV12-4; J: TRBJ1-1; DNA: TGTGCCAGCAGTTTACCGGGACAGGGGGACACTGAAGCTTTCTTT; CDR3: CASSLPGQGDTEAFF
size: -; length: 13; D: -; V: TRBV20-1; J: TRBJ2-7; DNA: TGCAGTGCTCCGACAGGCGTTACCTACGAGCAGTACTTC; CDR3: CSAPTGVTYEQYF
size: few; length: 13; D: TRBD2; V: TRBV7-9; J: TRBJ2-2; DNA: TGTGCCAGCAGCCCCGGGAGGCCCGGGGAGCTGTTTTTT; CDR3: CASSPGRPGELFF
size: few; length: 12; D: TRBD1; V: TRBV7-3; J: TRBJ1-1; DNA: TGTGCCAGCAGCTATGGACAGGGTGAAGCTTTCTTT; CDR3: CASSYGQGEAFF
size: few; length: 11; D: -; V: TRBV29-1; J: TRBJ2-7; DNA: TGCAGCGTGAGAATCTCGTACGAGCAGTACTTC; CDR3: CSVRISYEQYF
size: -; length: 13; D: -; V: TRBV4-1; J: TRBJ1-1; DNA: TGCGCCAGCAGCCAAGATTTCAGGTCTAAAGCTTTCTTT; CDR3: CASSQDFRSKAFF
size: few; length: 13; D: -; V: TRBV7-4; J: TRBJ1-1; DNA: TGTGCCAGCAGCTCTGGAGAGGGACCTGAAGCTTTCTTT; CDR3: CASSSGEGPEAFF
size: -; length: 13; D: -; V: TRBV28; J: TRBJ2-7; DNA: TGTGCCAGCAGTTTCGGCGAACAGGGCGAGCAGTACTTC; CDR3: CASSFGEQGEQYF